Below, 24 T cell receptor beta chains from the same sample are listed, as sequenced in a study of cytomegalovirus exposure and HLA in healthy donors. 60 Vbeta and 13 Jbeta primers were used in PCR. Method: immunoSEQ multiplex PCR; TCRdb's copy keeps in-frame clones and lacks some. The data contain 150,000 to 200,000 clones, roughly 80% of them singletons. The sequencing sample was made of PBMCs. These receptors all come from a woman between 35 and 50 years old in good health and CMV-seropositive.

The CDR3 loop is CASSLLQMNTEAFF. The CDR3 coding sequence is TGTGCCAGCAGCTTATTACAGATGAACACTGAAGCTTTCTTT. This chain connects TRBV7-9 to TRBJ1-1; D is unresolved. Germline loops: CDR1 SEHNR, CDR2 FQNEAQ (reference sequence). The CDR3 covers 14 residues. Trimming left V 2 bases short and J 0 bases short, with 7 bases between.

The genes are TRBV4-2 and TRBJ1-5; D possibly corresponds to TRBD1 (5 bases). With 0 bases removed from V and 6 bases from J, the gap between germline ends came to 6 bases. There are 13 residues in the CDR3. Germline CDR1 LGHNA, CDR2 YNFKEQ. Written as DNA, the CDR3 is TGTGCCAGCAGCCAAGATCAGGGTCAGCCCCAGCATTTT. Protein sequence: CASSQDQGQPQHF.

J is TRBJ2-7 and V is TRBV11-2; 8 nucleotides align to TRBD2. Looked up from germline, CDR1 is SGHAT and CDR2 is FQNNGV. V lost 6 bases, J lost 6 bases, and 7 bases stayed unmatched. This CDR3 spans 13 amino acids. The CDR3 here is CASSFGGVTEQYF. The CDR3 region has the DNA TGTGCCAGCAGTTTCGGGGGGGTAACCGAGCAGTACTTC. Variable domain in full (rest from reference TRBV11-2 and TRBJ2-7): EAGVAQSPRYKIIEKRQSVAFWCNPISGHATLYWYQQILGQGPKLLIQFQNNGVVDDSQLPKDRFSAERLKGVDSTLKIQPAKLEDSAVYLCASSFGGVTEQYFGPGTRLTVT.

J is TRBJ1-2 and V is TRBV5-1, with 11 bases matching TRBD1. Trimming at V came to 3 bases and at J to 3 bases, leaving 1 base not matched to a gene. The CDR3 runs to 14 residues. In germline, CDR1 is SGHRS, CDR2 YFSETQ. CDR3 DNA sequence: TGCGCCAGCAGCTGGACAGGGGGCGACTATGGCTACACCTTC. This codes for CASSWTGGDYGYTF. The whole variable domain, filled in from reference TRBV5-1 and TRBJ1-2, reads KAGVTQTPRYLIKTRGQQVTLSCSPISGHRSVSWYQQTPGQGLQFLFEYFSETQRNKGNFPGRFSGRQFSNSRSEMNVSTLELGDSALYLCASSWTGGDYGYTFGSGTRLTVV.

Points on this clone: A read error may account for a junction end that differs from germline. This rearrangement joins TRBV5-5 to TRBJ2-7; 9 bases map to TRBD2. This CDR3 is built from 15 residues. Germline V gene data show CDR1 as SGHKS and CDR2 as YYEKEE (reference sequence). CDR3 in amino acids: CASSLALAGTYEQYF. CDR3 in DNA: TGTGCCAGCAGTTTGGCGCTAGCGGGGACCTACGAGCAGTACTTC.

The chain combines TRBV7-9 with TRBJ2-7; 14 nucleotides align to TRBD2. The ends lost 1 base at V and 4 bases at J; junction bases unmatched: 12. Germline CDR1 reads SEHNR; CDR2 reads FQNEAQ (reference sequence). The length of the CDR3 is 19 residues. Here the CDR3 reads CASSLVGVGTSGSYYEQYF. The CDR3 DNA reads TGTGCCAGCAGCTTAGTGGGCGTAGGGACTAGCGGGAGCTATTACGAGCAGTACTTC. Full variable domain (outside the CDR3, taken from reference TRBV7-9 and TRBJ2-7): DTGVSQNPRHKITKRGQNVTFRCDPISEHNRLYWYRQTLGQGPEFLTYFQNEAQLEKSRLLSDRFSAERPKGSFSTLEIQRTEQGDSAMYLCASSLVGVGTSGSYYEQYFGPGTRLTVT.

This CDR3 reads CASSEARQYEQYF. The CDR3, as DNA: TGTGCCAGCAGTGAAGCGAGGCAGTACGAGCAGTACTTC. The rearrangement links TRBV6-5 to TRBJ2-7; D is ambiguous. Germline assignment: CDR1 MNHEY and CDR2 SVGAGI. With 5 bases removed from V and 4 bases from J, the gap between germline ends came to 12 bases. This CDR3 contains 13 residues.

This chain links TRBV10-3 with TRBJ1-5, with D possibly matching TRBD1 (6 bases). The V end was cut by 2 bases, the J end by 7 bases, with 15 bases between. The germline CDR1 and CDR2 sequences are ENHRY and SYGVKD. The CDR3 sequence is 15 residues long. Here the CDR3 reads CAISEKGTGHQPQHF. The CDR3, as DNA: TGTGCCATCAGTGAGAAGGGTACAGGGCACCAGCCCCAGCATTTT.

This clone was seen once. The V gene is TRBV7-2, the J gene TRBJ2-3, with TRBD2 matching over 10 bases. In germline, CDR1 is SGHTA, CDR2 FQGNSA. The CDR3 has 15 amino acids. The J segment lost 6 bases and the V segment lost 2 bases, leaving 5 bases of the junction unmatched. Here the CDR3 reads CASSLLAGGPDTQYF. The DNA for the CDR3 is TGTGCCAGCAGCTTATTAGCGGGGGGTCCGGATACGCAGTATTTT.

V is TRBV25-1 and J is TRBJ2-5; 9 bases agree with TRBD2. Germline loops: CDR1 MGHDK, CDR2 SYGVNS. Trimming removed 7 bases from V and 5 bases from J; junction bases left unmatched: 8. The CDR3 runs to 14 residues. CDR3 amino acids: CASNSAGGTETQYF. The CDR3 DNA sequence: TGTGCCAGCAACTCAGCGGGAGGAACGGAGACCCAGTACTTC.

The chain is built from TRBV7-9 and TRBJ2-3; 8 bases fit TRBD2. The CDR3 covers 16 residues. V lost 5 bases and J lost 6; bases outside the gene matches: 13. The germline CDR1 and CDR2 sequences are SEHNR and FQNEAQ (reference sequence). CDR3 coding DNA: TGTGCCAGCAGCCGGAGGGCGGGGGGTCCCCCGGATACGCAGTATTTT. Residues: CASSRRAGGPPDTQYF.

This clone was seen only a few times. The DNA of the CDR3 is TGTGCCAGCAGCCCCCCACGGGCGGGAGTGGCAGATACGCAGTATTTT. Protein sequence: CASSPPRAGVADTQYF. The chain is built from TRBV5-4 and TRBJ2-3, with 7 nucleotides matching TRBD2. The CDR3 spans 16 residues. The V gene end was trimmed by 4 bases and the J gene end by 4 bases; junction bases not matched to a gene: 12. The germline CDR1 and CDR2 sequences are SGHNT and YYREEE (reference sequence).

J is TRBJ1-2 and V is TRBV28; weak D call: TRBD1 (5 bases). CDR1 and CDR2 (germline): MDHEN, SYDVKM. This CDR3 comprises 16 residues. V was trimmed by 3 bases and J by 4 bases, leaving 18 bases between them. The CDR3 loop reads CASSFETVNPPYGYTF. The DNA for the CDR3 is TGTGCCAGCAGTTTCGAGACAGTTAATCCTCCCTATGGCTACACCTTC.

The CDR3 is CASSERGGRVGEQFF. CDR3 sequence (DNA): TGTGCCAGCAGTGAGAGGGGCGGGAGAGTGGGTGAGCAGTTCTTC. The chain has TRBV6-1 and TRBJ2-1, with 7 bases aligning to TRBD2. This CDR3 is built from 15 residues. J was trimmed by 9 bases and V by 3 bases; bases with no gene match: 11. Per the germline V gene, CDR1 is MNHNS and CDR2 is SASEGT.

This chain uses TRBV7-9 with TRBJ2-5; perhaps TRBD2 as D (6 bases). V was shortened by 2 bases and J by 4 bases, with 14 bases between the two germline ends. Germline V CDR1 and CDR2: SEHNR, FQNEAQ (reference sequence). The CDR3 length is 15 residues. The CDR3 sequence: CASSLMIGEAETQYF. The CDR3 DNA is TGTGCCAGCAGCTTAATGATCGGGGAGGCAGAGACCCAGTACTTC.

The chain is built from TRBV5-1 and TRBJ1-6; 7 positions agree with TRBD1. The CDR3 loop spans 14 amino acids. With V trimmed by 7 bases and J by 7 bases, 8 bases remained unmatched. The germline V gene has CDR1 SGHRS and CDR2 YFSETQ. DNA of the CDR3: TGCGCCAGCGGCATTACGACAGGGAATTCACCCCTCCACTTT. As protein: CASGITTGNSPLHF.

The rearrangement joins TRBV4-1 to TRBJ2-3, with a tentative D call TRBD1 (6 bases). Trimming took off 1 base at V and 3 bases at J, with 14 bases between the two ends. CDR1 is MGHRA and CDR2 is YSYEKL in the germline V gene. The CDR3 runs to 16 residues. The DNA for the CDR3 is TGCGCCAGCAGCCAAGTGCCCCGGACAGTAACAGATACGCAGTATTTT. Amino acid sequence: CASSQVPRTVTDTQYF.

The chain uses TRBV28 and TRBJ2-1, with 12 bases aligning to TRBD1. Losses at the gene ends were 0 bases for V and 4 bases for J; bases not matched to a gene: 1. Germline V gene lookup returns CDR1 MDHEN and CDR2 SYDVKM. The CDR3 contains 16 residues. CDR3 sequence: CASSLWGQGAYNEQFF. DNA of the CDR3: TGTGCCAGCAGTTTATGGGGACAGGGGGCTTACAATGAGCAGTTCTTC. Supplemented by reference TRBV28 and TRBJ2-1, the full variable domain reads DVKVTQSSRYLVKRTGEKVFLECVQDMDHENMFWYRQDPGLGLRLIYFSYDVKMKEKGDIPEGYSVSREKKERFSLILESASTNQTSMYLCASSLWGQGAYNEQFFGPGTRLTVL.

This sequence joins TRBV5-1 and TRBJ2-3; 11 nucleotides agree with TRBD2. There are 16 residues in the CDR3. V lost 4 bases to trimming and J lost 2 bases; unmatched junction nucleotides: 6. Per the germline V gene, CDR1 is SGHRS and CDR2 is YFSETQ. The CDR3 nucleotides are TGCGCCAGCAGCCTCGGGACTAGCGGAAACACAGATACGCAGTATTTT. Amino acids: CASSLGTSGNTDTQYF.

In DNA, the CDR3 is TGTGCCACCAGCAGAGAAGCAGGCTCCTACGAGCAGTACTTC. It translates to CATSREAGSYEQYF. This chain uses TRBV15 with TRBJ2-7; D not certain. Germline V gene lookup returns CDR1 LNHNV and CDR2 YYDKDF (reference sequence). The length of the CDR3 is 14 residues. Trimming cost V 0 bases and J 0 bases, with 6 bases left between them.

The chain is built from TRBV6-4 and TRBJ1-1; a weak D match, TRBD1 (6 bases). In germline, CDR1 is MRHNA, CDR2 SNTAGT. This CDR3 spans 15 amino acids. V dropped 3 bases and J dropped 8 bases, with 19 bases sitting between them. Here the CDR3 reads CASSEYMGQRSEAFF. CDR3 in DNA: TGTGCCAGCAGTGAATATATGGGACAACGGTCCGAAGCTTTCTTT.

The chain has TRBV28 and TRBJ1-3; 9 nucleotides match TRBD1. J lost 9 bases, V lost 5 bases, and 11 bases had no gene match. This CDR3 has 15 amino acids. The germline V gene encodes CDR1 MDHEN and CDR2 SYDVKM. The CDR3 DNA is TGTGCCAGCAGTCCTGGACAGGGGAGTAGGGGCACCATATATTTT. Amino acids: CASSPGQGSRGTIYF. The full variable domain, completed using reference TRBV28 and TRBJ1-3, is DVKVTQSSRYLVKRTGEKVFLECVQDMDHENMFWYRQDPGLGLRLIYFSYDVKMKEKGDIPEGYSVSREKKERFSLILESASTNQTSMYLCASSPGQGSRGTIYFGEGSWLTVV.

The J gene is TRBJ2-7, the V gene TRBV9; tentatively, D is TRBD2 (6 bases). The germline gives CDR1 SGDLS, CDR2 YYNGEE. V lost 0 bases, J lost 7 bases, and 14 bases lay in between. The CDR3 spans 14 residues. CDR3 nucleotides: TGTGCCAGCAGCGTAGATTCGGGAGTAGGAGAGCAGTACTTC. It translates to CASSVDSGVGEQYF.

CDR3 coding DNA: TGCAGCGTTATTCCCGGGAGAGATACGCAGTATTTT. Protein sequence: CSVIPGRDTQYF. The chain recombines TRBV29-1 with TRBJ2-3; weak D call: TRBD2 (6 bases). From germline, CDR1 is SQVTM and CDR2 ANQGSEA. V lost 5 bases, J lost 5 bases, and 11 bases lay in between. The CDR3 totals 12 residues.